Below are 20 T cell receptor beta chains sequenced from a single sample in a study of CD8+CD57+ T cells in acquired aplastic anemia. Before being chosen for sequencing, patients had shown CD8+CD57+ cell expansion by flow cytometry. It was genomic DNA that served as the template for profiling TCR beta VDJ and CDR3. TCRdb called the reads again in MiXCR, with one record for every CDR3 protein. The data contain about 150,000 distinct CDR3 sequences, less than 60% of them singletons. The sequencing sample was made of sorted CD4+, CD8+, or CD8+CD57+ T cells (not recorded which) from PBMCs. The receptors derive from a human donor with aplastic anemia.

This clonotype was recorded only once. As DNA, the CDR3 is TGCGCCAGCAGCCCGAGGACTAGCGGGAGTGATACGCAGTATTTT. This translates into CASSPRTSGSDTQYF. The chain carries TRBV5-1 and TRBJ2-3; 13 positions agree with TRBD2. The V gene's germline CDR1 is SGHRS and CDR2 YFSETQ. The CDR3 spans 15 residues. Trimming removed 4 bases from V and 6 bases from J; junction bases left unmatched: 5.

The V gene is TRBV7-9, the J gene TRBJ2-5; TRBD1 matches at 10 bases. Germline CDR1 reads SEHNR; CDR2 reads FQNEAQ (reference sequence). CDR3 length: 15 residues. With 3 bases clipped from V and 1 base from J, the junction kept 2 bases outside the gene matches. In nucleotides, the CDR3 is TGTGCCAGCAGCTTGACAGGGGGCTTCCAAGAGACCCAGTACTTC. This encodes CASSLTGGFQETQYF.

This clonotype has at least ten counts. The rearrangement joins TRBV4-1 to TRBJ2-7, with 8 bases matching TRBD1. CDR1 is MGHRA, CDR2 YSYEKL, per germline. The junction had 9 bases not matched to a gene; V was cut back by 5 bases and J by 0 bases. This CDR3 is 16 amino acids long. The CDR3 here is CASSYQGAASSYEQYF. The CDR3 nucleotides read TGCGCCAGCAGCTACCAGGGGGCGGCGAGCTCCTACGAGCAGTACTTC.

The chain uses TRBV29-1 and TRBJ2-7; 10 bases align to TRBD1. The CDR3 spans 16 residues. V trimming: 5 bases; J trimming: 3 bases; junction bases outside the gene matches: 13. CDR1 is SQVTM, CDR2 ANQGSEA, per germline. For the CDR3, the DNA is TGCAGCGTTACCGATATTGGACAGGGGGGGGTCTACGAGCAGTACTTC. This encodes CSVTDIGQGGVYEQYF.

The gene calls are TRBV24-1 and TRBJ2-1; D may be TRBD1 (6 bases). Trimming removed 4 bases from V and 1 base from J, with 13 bases in between. The germline V gene has CDR1 KGHDR and CDR2 SFDVKD. This CDR3 is 16 amino acids long. The chain's CDR3 is CATSDATGGSYNEQFF. The DNA for the CDR3 is TGTGCCACCAGTGACGCGACAGGCGGGTCCTACAATGAGCAGTTCTTC.

V is TRBV7-9 and J is TRBJ2-3; D not certain. The ends were cut back, 5 bases at V and 7 bases at J, with 10 bases in the middle. Germline lookup yields CDR1 SEHNR and CDR2 FQNEAQ (reference sequence). The CDR3 covers 12 residues. The CDR3 protein is CASSHGLYTQYF. The CDR3 bases are TGTGCCAGCAGCCATGGCCTTTATACGCAGTATTTT. Based on the CDR3 plus reference TRBV7-9 and TRBJ2-3, the full variable domain is DTGVSQNPRHKITKRGQNVTFRCDPISEHNRLYWYRQTLGQGPEFLTYFQNEAQLEKSRLLSDRFSAERPKGSFSTLEIQRTEQGDSAMYLCASSHGLYTQYFGPGTRLTVL.

The genes are TRBV20-1 and TRBJ1-6; D not resolved. CDR3 length: 12 amino acids. From germline, CDR1 is DFQATT and CDR2 SNEGSKA (reference sequence). The V and J ends lost 4 bases and 8 bases respectively, with 9 bases between them. The CDR3 region has the DNA TGCAGTGCTACGTGGACCCATTCACCCCTCCACTTT. Translation: CSATWTHSPLHF.

In its sample, this clonotype was seen once. The V call is TRBV24-1, the J call TRBJ2-1; 15 nucleotides align to TRBD2. V lost 4 bases and J lost 7; bases outside the gene matches: 4. This CDR3 region has 16 residues. CDR1 KGHDR and CDR2 SFDVKD come from the germline V gene. CDR3 sequence reads: CATSDVGLAGGNEQFF. Written as DNA, the CDR3 is TGTGCCACCAGTGACGTTGGACTAGCGGGGGGGAATGAGCAGTTCTTC.

The CDR3 loop is CATTTGPGSGANVLTF. DNA for the CDR3: TGTGCCACCACCACAGGGCCCGGCTCTGGGGCCAACGTCCTGACTTTC. The chain is built from TRBV15 and TRBJ2-6; D is perhaps TRBD1 (6 bases). The V and J ends lost 7 bases and 0 bases respectively, with 13 bases between them. CDR1 and CDR2 from the germline V gene are LNHNV and YYDKDF (reference sequence). The CDR3 is 16 residues long.

Many counts were recorded for this clonotype. The chain employs TRBV6-1 and TRBJ2-7; 9 bases are shared with TRBD1. CDR1 is MNHNS and CDR2 is SASEGT in the germline V gene. V was clipped by 3 bases and J by 0 bases; unmatched bases: 3. The CDR3 extends over 15 amino acids. The CDR3, as DNA: TGTGCCAGCAGTGAGGGACAGGGATCCTCCTACGAGCAGTACTTC. This sequence encodes CASSEGQGSSYEQYF.

CDR3: CASSPTSVSGTQYF. Written as DNA, the CDR3 is TGTGCCAGCAGCCCTACTTCAGTCTCAGGGACCCAGTACTTC. This chain links TRBV7-9 with TRBJ2-5, with unresolved D. Trimming removed 5 bases at V and 7 bases at J, with 17 bases between. Germline V gives CDR1 SEHNR, CDR2 FQNEAQ (reference sequence). The CDR3 spans 14 residues.

This clonotype was seen ten or more times. The chain employs TRBV14 and TRBJ2-3, with 11 bases identical to TRBD2. V shed 1 base and J 3 bases; nucleotides not matched to a gene: 3. Germline lookup yields CDR1 SGHDN and CDR2 FVKESK. The CDR3 sequence is 16 residues long. The CDR3 bases are TGTGCCAGCAGCCAAGGGTCTAGCGGGGGGACAGATACGCAGTATTTT. Translated: CASSQGSSGGTDTQYF.

The chain uses TRBV10-3 and TRBJ2-5, with TRBD2 identical over 7 bases. Trimming removed 11 bases from V and 5 bases from J; junction bases left unmatched: 8. Germline V lookup: CDR1 ENHRY, CDR2 SYGVKD. The CDR3 spans 12 residues. For the CDR3, the DNA is TGTGCCGTAGGACTAGAGGGTGAGACCCAGTACTTC. This sequence encodes CAVGLEGETQYF.

This clonotype was observed a handful of times. The gene calls are TRBV25-1 and TRBJ1-1, with 9 bases that match TRBD1. The CDR3 is made up of 15 amino acids. The V gene's germline CDR1 is MGHDK and CDR2 SYGVNS. V was pared by 10 bases and J by 1 base, with 10 bases of the junction left unmatched. The CDR3 bases are TGTGCCACACACGAACTGACAGGGGGGAACACTGAAGCTTTCTTT. This sequence encodes CATHELTGGNTEAFF.

Regarding this clonotype: A much larger clone sits a single nucleotide away, making a read error possible. The chain has TRBV3-1 and TRBJ2-7, with 8 bases fitting TRBD1. Germline V CDR1 and CDR2: LGHDT, YNNKEL (reference sequence). The CDR3 is 15 residues long. The CDR3 region is CASSQGPDRVYGQYF. The CDR3 coding sequence is TGTGCCAGCAGCCAAGGTCCGGACAGGGTCTACGGGCAGTACTTC.

This clonotype came up once. The junction differs from germline at one of its ends, possibly a read error. The V gene is TRBV10-3, the J gene TRBJ2-7; a weak D match, TRBD2 (5 bases). This CDR3 contains 12 residues. The germline gives CDR1 ENHRY, CDR2 SYGVKD. DNA of the CDR3: TGTGCCAGCAGTGTGGACCGGAGGGAGCAGTACTTC. Protein sequence: CASSVDRREQYF.

This clonotype was seen just once. The chain employs TRBV7-2 and TRBJ2-7; D is ambiguous. Looked up from germline, CDR1 is SGHTA and CDR2 is FQGNSA. The CDR3 loop spans 14 amino acids. V was clipped by 0 bases and J by 3 bases, with 9 bases between them. The CDR3: CASSLAPRNYEQYF. The CDR3 bases are TGTGCCAGCAGCTTAGCCCCCCGGAACTACGAGCAGTACTTC.

This clonotype has only a few counts. This chain's CDR3 is CASSLESEAVGTDTQYF. The CDR3 region has the DNA TGTGCCAGCAGCTTAGAGTCCGAGGCTGTCGGCACAGATACGCAGTATTTT. The rearrangement joins TRBV11-2 to TRBJ2-3; D ambiguous. Germline V gives CDR1 SGHAT, CDR2 FQNNGV. The germline V and J ends were trimmed by 0 bases and 1 base, with 14 bases remaining between them. The CDR3 length is 17 residues.

The CDR3 region is CASSPRSGANVLTF. As DNA, the CDR3 is TGTGCCAGCAGTCCTCGGTCAGGGGCCAACGTCCTGACTTTC. V is TRBV2 and J is TRBJ2-6, with D unclear. Looked up from germline, CDR1 is SNHLY and CDR2 is FYNNEI. The V gene lost 5 bases and the J gene lost 4 bases, with 9 bases spanning the gap. This CDR3 comprises 14 residues. Supplemented by reference TRBV2 and TRBJ2-6, the full variable domain reads EPEVTQTPSHQVTQMGQEVILRCVPISNHLYFYWYRQILGQKVEFLVSFYNNEISEKSEIFDDQFSVERPDGSNFTLKIRSTKLEDSAMYFCASSPRSGANVLTFGAGSRLTVL.

This clonotype was seen many times. The rearrangement joins TRBV7-2 to TRBJ2-7; either TRBD1 or TRBD2 may fit D (5 bases each). V lost 5 bases, J lost 4 bases, and 15 bases lay in between. This CDR3 has 14 amino acids. Germline V CDR1 and CDR2: SGHTA, FQGNSA. The chain's CDR3 is CASSPGTTLYEQYF. The CDR3 DNA follows: TGTGCCAGCAGCCCTGGGACGACGCTTTACGAGCAGTACTTC.